The 8 T cell receptor beta chains listed next were all sequenced from one sample in a study of type 1 regulatory T cells (dated by TCRdb to the early 2020s). What the work shows at the level of the full study, not this receptor alone: Tr1 cells showed a more restricted TCR repertoire than non-Tr1 cells, which the study interpreted as alloantigen-induced clonal expansion.

These reads were obtained on an Illumina MiSeq. Clones were called with MiXCR by TCRdb after fastp trimmed the public reads at Q25, and only in-frame beta chains were retained. Rows with one shared CDR3 protein collapse into an entry with the most common genes and DNA. The table for this sample lists about 71,000 distinct CDR3 sequences; 20% of them were counted only once. Less than 10% of the sample rests with the top ten. Their recognized antigens are unknown. Input material: cultured type 1 regulatory T (Tr1) cells, either the whole culture or a sorted fraction (not recorded which). This specimen's cell subset or site label, per the study, means: type 1 regulatory T cells sorted from the T-allo10 product. The receptors come from a human donor in good health.

J is TRBJ2-1 and V is TRBV5-1, with D uncertain. V lost 5 bases to trimming and J lost 4 bases, with 4 bases between them. Germline loops: CDR1 SGHRS, CDR2 YFSETQ. The CDR3 contains 11 residues. Written as DNA, the CDR3 is TGCGCCAGCAGGCGGTACAATGAGCAGTTCTTC. Translation gives CASRRYNEQFF.

V gene TRBV7-2 combines with J gene TRBJ2-5, with 10 bases identical to TRBD2. CDR1 and CDR2 from the germline V gene are SGHTA and FQGNSA. This CDR3 region has 16 residues. Trimming cost V 3 bases and J 3 bases; bases outside gene matches: 7. The CDR3, as DNA: TGTGCCAGCAGCTTTTATAGCGGGAGGCCAGAAGAGACCCAGTACTTC. Translation gives CASSFYSGRPEETQYF.

The table lists this clonotype with a count of one. V is TRBV30 and J is TRBJ1-2; D ambiguous. The CDR3 is 13 residues long. CDR1 and CDR2 (germline): GTSNPN, SVGIG (reference sequence). V gave up 0 bases and J gave up 2 bases, with 7 bases separating them. The CDR3: CAWSVTENYGYTF. CDR3 sequence (DNA): TGTGCCTGGAGTGTAACGGAAAACTATGGCTACACCTTC.

This clonotype was seen a handful of times. This rearrangement joins TRBV10-3 to TRBJ2-6; 7 bases match TRBD2. Germline trimming cut 7 bases from V and 2 bases from J; bases unmatched to any gene: 8. The CDR3 spans 16 residues. Germline values: CDR1 ENHRY, CDR2 SYGVKD. CDR3 residues: CAITAGTPAGANVLTF. In DNA, the CDR3 is TGTGCCATCACAGCGGGGACTCCTGCTGGGGCCAACGTCCTGACTTTC.

The gene calls are TRBV18 and TRBJ2-1, with TRBD1 identical over 7 bases. This CDR3 has 15 amino acids. V shed 3 bases and J 5 bases; nucleotides not matched to a gene: 7. Germline loops: CDR1 KGHSH, CDR2 LQKENI. CDR3 sequence: CASSPQGVTDNEQFF. The DNA of the CDR3 is TGTGCCAGCTCACCGCAGGGGGTAACGGACAATGAGCAGTTCTTC. Together with reference TRBV18 and TRBJ2-1, the CDR3 gives the full variable domain: NAGVMQNPRHLVRRRGQEARLRCSPMKGHSHVYWYRQLPEEGLKFMVYLQKENIIDESGMPKERFSAEFPKEGPSILRIQQVVRGDSAAYFCASSPQGVTDNEQFFGPGTRLTVL.

This clonotype was seen only a few times. The chain has TRBV7-2 and TRBJ1-1; D is possibly TRBD1 (5 bases). The CDR3 spans 14 residues. Germline CDR1 reads SGHTA; CDR2 reads FQGNSA. V lost 3 bases and J lost 1, with 9 bases in between. CDR3: CASSFGARNTEAFF. In DNA form, the CDR3 reads TGTGCCAGCAGCTTTGGGGCACGGAACACTGAAGCTTTCTTT.

The chain has TRBV6-1 and TRBJ1-6, with D perhaps TRBD1 (6 bases). The CDR3 loop spans 17 amino acids. Trimming pared 4 bases from V and 8 bases from J, leaving 21 bases between. The V gene's germline CDR1 is MNHNS and CDR2 SASEGT. For the CDR3, the DNA is TGTGCCAGCAGTGTCTCTACGGGGGCAAGGATTGATTCACCCCTCCACTTT. This sequence encodes CASSVSTGARIDSPLHF.

This clonotype has a handful of counts. The V and J genes are TRBV6-6 and TRBJ2-7; D may be TRBD2 (6 bases). There are 11 residues in the CDR3. The V and J ends lost 7 bases and 3 bases respectively, with 7 bases between them. Per germline, CDR1 MNHNY and CDR2 SVGAGI (reference sequence). The CDR3 region has the DNA TGTGCCAGCACCGGGGGCTACGAGCAGTACTTC. Its protein product is CASTGGYEQYF.